This TCR beta chain was observed in a study of regulatory T cells in long-lasting Graves disease. CDR3-region Arm-PCR and iRepertoire HTBI primers produced the TCR beta libraries. MiXCR, run by TCRdb on the multiplex PCR reads, gives a single entry per CDR3 protein. The sample gives 510,000 or so distinct CDR3 sequences, 12% of which show up once; more than 8% is in the top ten. This clonotype was observed many times. Documented time point: newly diagnosed GD, antithyroid drugs for less than 3 months. The TCR library was prepared using RNA isolated from PBMCs. V shed 2 bases and J shed 7 bases, with 6 bases lying between them. CDR3 length: 13 residues. The data also belong to a second study, concerning T cells in Graves' hyperthyroidism and ophthalmopathy. That work contributes: First-round RT-PCR targeting the TCR CDR3 was performed with the HTBI primer set. Separation of ophthalmopathy from stable hyperthyroidism was achieved by a 13 V-J model.

The specimen comprised peripheral blood mononuclear cells (PBMCs), sampled at new diagnosis, from a patient treated with antithyroid drugs. This chain connects TRBV12-3 or TRBV12-4 to TRBJ1-6, with D unresolved. The sequence was collected from a woman in her twenties or thirties with Graves disease. In DNA, the CDR3 is TGTGCCAGCAGTTTAAACAGCAATTCACCCCTCCACTTT. Its translation: CASSLNSNSPLHF.